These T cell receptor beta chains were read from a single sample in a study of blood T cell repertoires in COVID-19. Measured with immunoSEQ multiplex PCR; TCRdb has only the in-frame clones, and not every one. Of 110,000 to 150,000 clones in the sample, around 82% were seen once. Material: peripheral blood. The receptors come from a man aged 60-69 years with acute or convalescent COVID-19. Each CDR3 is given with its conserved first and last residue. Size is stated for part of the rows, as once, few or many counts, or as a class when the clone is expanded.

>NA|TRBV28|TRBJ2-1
CASSFSPNSQQFF
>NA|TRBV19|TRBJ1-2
CASSIGSNYGYTF
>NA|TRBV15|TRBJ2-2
CATSRAYADTGELFF
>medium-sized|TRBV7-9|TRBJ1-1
CASSPTTEAFF
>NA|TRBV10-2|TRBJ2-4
CASRPEGGEGRKNIQYF
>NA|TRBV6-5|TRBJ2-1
CASSPSQGSLGEQFF
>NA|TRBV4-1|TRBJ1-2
CASSIDRGNYGYTF
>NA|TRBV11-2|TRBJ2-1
CASRGTPTLYNEQFF
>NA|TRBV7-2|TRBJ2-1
CASSVRTSGAAYNEQFF
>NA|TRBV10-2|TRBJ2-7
CASSESTGTSGRGPYF
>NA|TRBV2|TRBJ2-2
CASSLGTGGTGELFF
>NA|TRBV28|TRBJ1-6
CASRGGTGALNSPLHF
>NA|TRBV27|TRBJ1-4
CASSPLQGTNEKLFF
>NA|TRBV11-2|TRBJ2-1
CASSFQGYNEQFF
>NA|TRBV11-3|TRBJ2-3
CASSLGAGTDTQYF
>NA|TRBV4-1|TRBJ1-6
CASSQLGRAGGSPLHF
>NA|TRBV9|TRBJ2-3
CASLGRGLAGEGLGDTQYF
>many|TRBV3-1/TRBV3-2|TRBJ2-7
CASSQPGQGTYEQYF
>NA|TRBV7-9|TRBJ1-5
CASSWGGQPQHF
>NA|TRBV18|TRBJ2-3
CASSPKQGGGDTQYF
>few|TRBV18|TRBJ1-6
CASSPGQGNSPLHF
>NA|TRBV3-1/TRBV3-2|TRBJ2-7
CASSQGQGMAYEQYF
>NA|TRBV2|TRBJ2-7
CASMRQNYEQYF
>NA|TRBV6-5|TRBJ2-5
CASSWGEGQQETQYF
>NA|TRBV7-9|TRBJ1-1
CASSRPGGNTEAFF
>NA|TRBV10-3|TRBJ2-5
CASTGNQETQYF
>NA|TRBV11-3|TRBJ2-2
CASSFTTGNTGELFF
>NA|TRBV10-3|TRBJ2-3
CAISVEGGRDTQYF
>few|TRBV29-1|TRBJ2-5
CSVRPLAGGSRGTQYF
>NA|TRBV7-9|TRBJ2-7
CASSLPPDRTSYEQYF
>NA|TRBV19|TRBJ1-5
CASSDSLLNQPQHF
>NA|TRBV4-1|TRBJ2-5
CASSQERTGVGKETQYF